Listed below are T cell receptor beta chains from one sample, sequenced in a study of esophageal squamous cell carcinoma under preoperative chemotherapy. TCRdb re-called the PCR reads through MiXCR, storing one row per CDR3 protein. The sample consists of roughly 15,000 distinct CDR3 sequences, approximately 61% of them appearing once. The sample was gathered from a patient given preoperative chemotherapy. The receptors stem from a human donor with esophageal squamous cell carcinoma. The donor label of this sample is uncertain. CDR3s include the opening cysteine and the closing phenylalanine or tryptophan. A D gene is named only where the DNA matches it firmly. Where a row states a size, it is once, few, many or the class of an expanded clone; other rows omit it.

clone_size	v_call	cdr3_length	j_call	d_call	cdr3_nt	cdr3_aa
-	TRBV4-1	16	TRBJ2-6	TRBD2	TGCGCCAGCAGCCGAGCGGGGGCAGGGGGGGCCAACGTCCTGACTTTC	CASSRAGAGGANVLTF
-	TRBV6-1	14	TRBJ2-2	TRBD1	TGTGCCAGCAGTGAACACAGGGGAACCGGGGAGCTGTTTTTT	CASSEHRGTGELFF
once	TRBV6-1	16	TRBJ2-4	-	TGTGCCAGCGGGGCCCTAGGGGGGAGTGGCAAAGATACGCAGTATTTC	CASGALGGSGKDTQYF
-	TRBV6-1	16	TRBJ2-7	-	TGTGTCAGCAGTCAATCTGCGTGTGAGAGCGCAGATAAGCAGTACTTC	CVSSQSACESADKQYF
-	TRBV6-8	14	TRBJ2-4	-	TGTGGCAGCGCGGGGCTGGGAGACAAAAACACGCAGTACTTC	CGSAGLGDKNTQYF
-	TRBV6-1	15	TRBJ2-1	-	TGTGCCAGCAGAATTATCAAGGCGGCCTACAATGAGCAGTTCTTC	CASRIIKAAYNEQFF
-	TRBV7-2	14	TRBJ2-3	-	TGTGCCAGCAGCTGGGGCCGTAGCGTAGATACGCAGTATTTC	CASSWGRSVDTQYF
once	TRBV4-1	15	TRBJ2-4	-	TGCGCCAGGAGGCGCGCGGGCCGGGGCCAAGACACTCAGTACTTC	CARRRAGRGQDTQYF
-	TRBV6-1	15	TRBJ2-1	-	TGTGCCAGCAGTGGTTTAGCTCCGCGGGCCTACGTGCAGAACTTC	CASSGLAPRAYVQNF
-	TRBV6-1	18	TRBJ2-5	-	TGTGCCAGCAGTGAAGAGGGGGTAGGGTGCTTAGACAAAGAGACTCAGTACTTC	CASSEEGVGCLDKETQYF
few	TRBV6-5	15	TRBJ2-1	-	TGTGCCAGCAGTTCAAACCCCGGGAGAAGTAATGAGCAGTTCTTC	CASSSNPGRSNEQFF
-	TRBV6-4	15	TRBJ2-3	TRBD1	TGTGCCAGCAGCAGAAACAGGGGCGGATCAGATACGCAGTATTTT	CASSRNRGGSDTQYF
many	TRBV6-1	12	TRBJ2-1	TRBD2	TGTGCCAGCGGCGAGCGGGGGCTGATAGAGTTCTTC	CASGERGLIEFF
-	TRBV7-2	14	TRBJ2-5	TRBD2	TGTGCCAGCAGCTCTAGCGGGAGCAGAGAGACCCAGTACTTC	CASSSSGSRETQYF
-	TRBV6-1	14	TRBJ2-1	-	TGTGCGGGCAGTGAGGGGAGTGACAAAGATACGCAGTACTTT	CAGSEGSDKDTQYF
few	TRBV6-4	15	TRBJ2-1	TRBD2	TGTGCCAGCAGCGAACTAGCGGGAGTACAGAATGAGCAGTTCTTC	CASSELAGVQNEQFF
-	TRBV6-4	15	TRBJ2-1	TRBD2	TGTGCCAGCAGTGGATCTAGCGGGGCCTACAATGAGCAGTTCTTC	CASSGSSGAYNEQFF
-	TRBV6-1	16	TRBJ2-1	-	TGTGCCAGCAGTGAACTCAAGGGTACATCCTACAATGAGCAGTTCTTC	CASSELKGTSYNEQFF
medium-sized	TRBV7-2	16	TRBJ2-3	TRBD2	TGTGCCAGCAGCTCCAGCCAGCGGGGGGCCCGTGGTACGCAGTATTTT	CASSSSQRGARGTQYF
few	TRBV20-1	15	TRBJ2-1	TRBD2	TGCAGTGCTTCGGGACTAGCGGGAGGGTGGAATGAGCAGTTCTTC	CSASGLAGGWNEQFF
-	TRBV6-1	13	TRBJ2-1	-	TGTGCCTCAGGGCATGGCTGGCTCAATGAGCAGTACTTT	CASGHGWLNEQYF
-	TRBV12-3/TRBV12-4	15	TRBJ1-2	TRBD1	TGTGCCAGCAGTTTTTCTACAGGGGGCAACTATGGCTACACCTTC	CASSFSTGGNYGYTF
-	TRBV7-2	14	TRBJ2-5	TRBD2	TGTGCGGGCAGCGGGGGCAGTGGCGTAGATACCCAGTACTTC	CAGSGGSGVDTQYF